The 15 T cell receptor beta chains below come from one sample, sequenced in a study of blood T cell repertoires in COVID-19. Method: immunoSEQ multiplex PCR; TCRdb's copy keeps in-frame clones and lacks some. The sample carries 100,000 to 120,000 clones, 80% to 85% recorded once. The sample consisted of peripheral blood. The receptors were sampled from a woman aged 80 or over with acute or convalescent COVID-19.

V usage is TRBV5-8 and J usage is TRBJ1-6; 8 bases map to TRBD1. The V segment lost 4 bases and the J segment 8 bases; nucleotides outside the gene matches: 11. Germline V gene data show CDR1 as SGHTS and CDR2 as YDEGEE. This CDR3 is built from 16 residues. The CDR3 region is CASSGPGTGFYSPLHF. As DNA, the CDR3 is TGTGCCAGCAGCGGCCCCGGGACAGGTTTTTATTCACCCCTCCACTTT.

J is TRBJ2-4 and V is TRBV19; unclear D gene. There are 16 residues in the CDR3. CDR1 and CDR2 from the germline V gene are LNHDA and SQIVND (reference sequence). V gave up 1 base and J gave up 0 bases, with 10 bases separating them. This CDR3 reads CASSIGTDLAKNIQYF. The DNA of the CDR3 is TGTGCCAGTAGTATAGGAACAGACCTAGCCAAAAACATTCAGTACTTC.

The rearrangement links TRBV28 to TRBJ2-5, with D perhaps matching TRBD1 (6 bases). The CDR3 is 12 residues long. Between the trimmed V and J ends, which lost 8 bases and 1 base, there was a span of 8 bases. Germline V gene sequence: CDR1 MDHEN, CDR2 SYDVKM. DNA for the CDR3: TGTGCCAGCGGGACAAGCCAAGAGACCCAGTACTTC. Translated: CASGTSQETQYF. Supplemented by reference TRBV28 and TRBJ2-5, the full variable domain reads DVKVTQSSRYLVKRTGEKVFLECVQDMDHENMFWYRQDPGLGLRLIYFSYDVKMKEKGDIPEGYSVSREKKERFSLILESASTNQTSMYLCASGTSQETQYFGPGTRLLVL.

The chain uses TRBV15 and TRBJ2-1, with D tentatively TRBD1 (6 bases). Looked up from germline, CDR1 is LNHNV and CDR2 is YYDKDF (reference sequence). Trimming removed 2 bases from V and 4 bases from J, with 9 bases in between. CDR3 length: 14 residues. CDR3 protein: CATSRSQGYNEQFF. CDR3 DNA sequence: TGTGCCACCAGCAGATCCCAGGGGTACAATGAGCAGTTCTTC.

V usage is TRBV5-1 and J usage is TRBJ1-1; TRBD1 aligns across 7 bases. Germline V gene lookup returns CDR1 SGHRS and CDR2 YFSETQ. V lost 3 bases and J lost 3; bases outside the gene matches: 11. The length of the CDR3 is 16 residues. CDR3 nucleotides: TGCGCCAGCAGCTCCCAGACAGGGACCTCCTACACTGAAGCTTTCTTT. Its protein product is CASSSQTGTSYTEAFF. Together with reference TRBV5-1 and TRBJ1-1, the CDR3 gives the full variable domain: KAGVTQTPRYLIKTRGQQVTLSCSPISGHRSVSWYQQTPGQGLQFLFEYFSETQRNKGNFPGRFSGRQFSNSRSEMNVSTLELGDSALYLCASSSQTGTSYTEAFFGQGTRLTVV.

V usage is TRBV5-6 and J usage is TRBJ2-7; TRBD2 aligns across 13 bases. Trimming took 4 bases from V and 6 from J; bases not matched to a gene: 10. Germline CDR1 SGHDT, CDR2 YYEEEE. The CDR3 runs to 16 residues. The DNA of the CDR3 is TGTGCCAGCAGCCGGCGCGGACTAGCGGGAGTGGTCGAGCAGTACGTC. This sequence encodes CASSRRGLAGVVEQYV.

The chain combines TRBV2 with TRBJ2-2; the match to TRBD1 covers 7 bases. V was pared by 4 bases and J by 7 bases, with 3 bases of the junction left unmatched. Germline assignment: CDR1 SNHLY and CDR2 FYNNEI. This CDR3 comprises 13 residues. CDR3 sequence reads: CASSGQGIGELFF. Written as DNA, the CDR3 is TGTGCCAGCAGTGGACAGGGTATCGGGGAGCTGTTTTTT.

The rearrangement uses TRBV5-1 and TRBJ2-6, with D possibly TRBD1 on 5 matching bases. From germline, CDR1 is SGHRS and CDR2 YFSETQ. V shed 0 bases and J shed 8 bases, with 18 bases lying between them. CDR3 length: 17 amino acids. The CDR3 DNA reads as TGCGCCAGCAGCTTGGTGTCGGACACGAGATTTCCCAACGTCCTGACTTTC. Residues: CASSLVSDTRFPNVLTF.

The rearrangement joins TRBV11-2 to TRBJ1-1; no clear D. With 0 bases removed from V and 8 bases from J, the gap between germline ends came to 13 bases. The CDR3 consists of 14 residues. Germline V CDR1 and CDR2: SGHAT, FQNNGV. The CDR3 DNA reads as TGTGCCAGCAGCTTAGAGCGGTACGCCAACGAAGCTTTCTTT. Translating gives CASSLERYANEAFF.

The V gene is TRBV28, the J gene TRBJ2-2; D call uncertain. CDR1 MDHEN and CDR2 SYDVKM come from the germline V gene. CDR3 length: 12 amino acids. V was trimmed by 7 bases and J by 1 base, leaving 4 bases between them. CDR3 sequence (DNA): TGTGCCAGCACGGGGAACACCGGGGAGCTGTTTTTT. Encoded protein: CASTGNTGELFF.

The V gene is TRBV5-4, the J gene TRBJ2-7, with 10 bases matching TRBD1. The CDR3 length is 14 residues. V dropped 4 bases and J dropped 5; count of bases not matched to a gene: 6. Germline lookup yields CDR1 SGHNT and CDR2 YYREEE (reference sequence). CDR3 coding DNA: TGTGCCAGCAGCAGAGACAGGGGGCCCAACGAGCAGTACTTC. This gives the protein CASSRDRGPNEQYF.

This chain connects TRBV27 to TRBJ2-5; weak D call: TRBD1 (6 bases). V was trimmed by 9 bases and J by 1 base, leaving 12 bases between them. The CDR3 runs to 13 residues. Germline V CDR1 and CDR2: MNHEY, SMNVEV (reference sequence). This CDR3 reads CASKNRVQETQYF. In DNA form, the CDR3 reads TGTGCCAGTAAAAACAGGGTCCAAGAGACCCAGTACTTC.

This clone has a single count. This chain connects TRBV2 to TRBJ2-2, with TRBD1 matching over 12 bases. The CDR3 is made up of 14 amino acids. The junction had 4 bases not matched to a gene; V was cut back by 5 bases and J by 9 bases. Germline CDR1 SNHLY, CDR2 FYNNEI. Written as DNA, the CDR3 is TGTGCCAGCAGTCCAAGGGACAGGGGGCGGGAGCTGTTTTTT. Amino acids: CASSPRDRGRELFF.

The chain links TRBV9 to TRBJ1-2; TRBD1 agrees at 8 bases. Trimming cost V 3 bases and J 4 bases; bases outside gene matches: 8. This CDR3 region has 15 residues. The germline V gene encodes CDR1 SGDLS and CDR2 YYNGEE. CDR3 region: CASSASGGAGYGYTF. CDR3 in DNA: TGTGCCAGCAGCGCCTCAGGGGGCGCGGGCTATGGCTACACCTTC. Full variable domain (outside the CDR3, taken from reference TRBV9 and TRBJ1-2): DSGVTQTPKHLITATGQRVTLRCSPRSGDLSVYWYQQSLDQGLQFLIQYYNGEERAKGNILERFSAQQFPDLHSELNLSSLELGDSALYFCASSASGGAGYGYTFGSGTRLTVV.

Regarding this clone: Other DNA sequences from this sample encode an identical CDR3 as well. V gene TRBV6-5 combines with J gene TRBJ2-3, with D uncertain. Trimming cost V 2 bases and J 1 base, with 4 bases left between them. The germline CDR1 and CDR2 sequences are MNHEY and SVGAGI. The CDR3 sequence is 13 residues long. In nucleotides, the CDR3 is TGTGCCAGCAGTTACCCCGGCACAGATACGCAGTATTTT. Its protein is CASSYPGTDTQYF.